This T cell receptor beta chain was observed in a study of blood T cells in healthy people across ages. Study-wide results and caveats: PBMCs went unsorted, and a conclusive naive versus antigen-experienced comparison was therefore prevented. Changes seen in expanded clonotypes were possibly confounded by donor CMV status left unknown.

The CDR3 spans 13 residues. Germline CDR1 is MNHEY and CDR2 is SVGEGT. As to this clonotype: Its antigen is unknown.

Primers used in a second PCR of about 7 to 12 cycles were a sample-barcoded 5' primer and a J-beta primer mix. From each sample, at least 3 million paired-end reads containing CDR3 were obtained. Via MiXCR, TCRdb re-called the 5' RACE reads, giving one row per CDR3 protein. The sample consists of about 830,000 distinct CDR3 sequences, around 62% of them appearing once. Material for sequencing was blood. J is TRBJ2-4 and V is TRBV6-2 or TRBV6-3, with D perhaps being TRBD1 or TRBD2 (6 bases each). The J call may be incorrect, as the DNA end agrees better with TRBJ2-7. The sequence was collected from a man aged 30 to 39 in good health. The CDR3 coding sequence is TGTGCCAGCAGGGCGGGACACAACTACGAGCAGTACTTC. This gives the protein CASRAGHNYEQYF.